A selection of T cell receptor beta chains follows, all from one sample in a study of blood T cell repertoires in COVID-19. TCRdb's copy holds only in-frame clones and misses some; the assay was immunoSEQ multiplex PCR. The sample shows 350,000 to 450,000 clones, approximately 86% of them seen only once. Source material: peripheral blood. These receptors all come from a human donor in a cohort sampled during active COVID-19. The CDR3 runs from the conserved cysteine through the conserved F or W. The D gene is left open where the match is weak. The size of a clone is reported for some rows only, either as once, few or many, or as a class for expanded clones.

V	J	D	size	DNA	CDR3
TRBV6-2/TRBV6-3	TRBJ2-2	TRBD2	.	TGTGCCAGCAGTTACTCGAGAGCGGGGGGCACCGGGGAGCTGTTTTTT	CASSYSRAGGTGELFF
TRBV13	TRBJ2-7	TRBD1	.	TGTGCCAGCAGCTTGGGACAGTTGAACGAGCAGTACTTC	CASSLGQLNEQYF
TRBV2	TRBJ2-1	.	.	TGTGCCAGCAACCAGGGGCACTACAATGAGCAGTTCTTC	CASNQGHYNEQFF
TRBV20-1	TRBJ2-6	.	.	TGCAGTGCTAGTGCCTTGCGGGGCTCTGGGGCCAACGTCCTGACTTTC	CSASALRGSGANVLTF
TRBV19	TRBJ1-4	TRBD1	.	TGTGCCAGTAGTCGGGACAGGGGGCGACCGAATGAAAAACTGTTTTTT	CASSRDRGRPNEKLFF
TRBV6-1	TRBJ1-6	.	.	TGTGCCAGCAGTGAAGGGGTAGGGGATTCACCCCTCCACTTT	CASSEGVGDSPLHF
TRBV2	TRBJ2-3	TRBD2	.	TGTGCAGGGGTGGGGCGGGGGTCCGATACGCAGTATTTT	CAGVGRGSDTQYF
TRBV20-1	TRBJ2-2	.	once	TGCAGTGCTAGACTAACCGGGGAGCTGTTTTTT	CSARLTGELFF
TRBV19	TRBJ2-7	.	.	TGTGCCAGTAGTCCAGAGGGGACACCCCACGAGCAGTACTTC	CASSPEGTPHEQYF
TRBV6-5	TRBJ1-2	.	.	TGTGCCAGCAGTCGAAACTCCTATGGCTACACCTTC	CASSRNSYGYTF
TRBV7-9	TRBJ1-2	.	.	TGTGCCAGCAGCCCCACCCTCTGGTGGGGGCGGGATGGCTACACCTTC	CASSPTLWWGRDGYTF
TRBV2	TRBJ2-7	.	.	TGTGCCAGCAGTGACAGGGGCGAGCAGTACTTC	CASSDRGEQYF
TRBV19	TRBJ1-1	.	.	TGTGCCAGCGATCAGGGGTGGGCAACGAGCACTGAAGCTTTCTTT	CASDQGWATSTEAFF
TRBV5-6	TRBJ2-7	TRBD2	.	TGTGCCAGCAGCCGGGAGGCGCGGGAGTTCGGCTACGAGCAGTACTTC	CASSREAREFGYEQYF
TRBV6-5	TRBJ1-6	.	.	TGTGCCAGCAGTTACCGGGGTTCACCCCTCCACTTT	CASSYRGSPLHF
TRBV29-1	TRBJ2-7	.	.	TGCAGCGTGGCCGAGGACACCTACGAGCAGTACTTC	CSVAEDTYEQYF
TRBV2	TRBJ2-2	TRBD2	.	TGTGCCAGCTTACTAGCGGGGGGCCGGAACACCGGGGAGCTGTTTTTT	CASLLAGGRNTGELFF
TRBV2	TRBJ2-2	TRBD2	once	TGTGCCAGCAGTGACTTCGTTTCGGGGGGTCTGATCGGGGAGCTGTTTTTT	CASSDFVSGGLIGELFF
TRBV7-8	TRBJ1-5	TRBD1	once	TGTGCCAGCCAAAAGCTCGCAGGGGGTAATCAGCCCCAGCATTTT	CASQKLAGGNQPQHF
TRBV28	TRBJ2-2	TRBD2	.	TGTGCCAGCAGTCCACTAGCGGGAGTACCCGGGGAGCTGTTTTTT	CASSPLAGVPGELFF
TRBV2	TRBJ2-1	.	once	TGTGCCAGCAGTGTAAGTGAGACTGGATTCTCCTACAATGAGCAGTTCTTC	CASSVSETGFSYNEQFF
TRBV2	TRBJ1-4	.	.	TGTGCCAGCTCGAGGGCCGCGGCAACTAATGAAAAACTGTTTTTT	CASSRAAATNEKLFF
TRBV9	TRBJ1-5	.	.	TGTGCCAGCAGCCCCCAAGGGGATCCAAATCAGCCCCAGCATTTT	CASSPQGDPNQPQHF
TRBV9	TRBJ2-1	TRBD1	once	TGTGCCAGCAGCCTCGGGACAGGCCACAAGTTCTTC	CASSLGTGHKFF
TRBV6-4	TRBJ2-3	.	.	TGTGCCAGCAGTGTAAGCCCCCAAAGCACAGATACGCAGTATTTT	CASSVSPQSTDTQYF
TRBV19	TRBJ1-6	TRBD1	.	TGTGCCAGTAGTCCCCGGACAGGGAATAATTCACCCCTCCACTTT	CASSPRTGNNSPLHF
TRBV5-1	TRBJ2-7	TRBD2	.	TGCGCCAGCAGCGCCGCCGGGACTAGCGGGAGCGGCGAGCAGTACTTC	CASSAAGTSGSGEQYF
TRBV6-6	TRBJ2-3	TRBD1	.	TGTGCCAGCAGTCAGGACAGGGCTATCACAGATACGCAGTATTTT	CASSQDRAITDTQYF
TRBV5-1	TRBJ1-1	.	.	TGCGCCAGCAGCTTGGAGACTTCGTGGCCGCCGGAAGCTTTCTTT	CASSLETSWPPEAFF
TRBV15	TRBJ1-5	TRBD1	.	TGTGCCACCAGCCGAAATTCACATACGGGACAGGGGGCAAGCAATCAGCCCCAGCATTTT	CATSRNSHTGQGASNQPQHF
TRBV18	TRBJ2-1	TRBD2	.	TGTGCCAGCTCATACCTCGGGACTAGAGTCGATGAGCAGTTCTTC	CASSYLGTRVDEQFF
TRBV10-2	TRBJ2-2	.	.	TGCGCCAGCAGTGAGTCCCGGACGAGGAGGGGGGAGCTGTTTTTT	CASSESRTRRGELFF
TRBV7-9	TRBJ1-5	.	few	TGTGCCAGCAGCTTCGACAGCGTCAATCAGCCCCAGCATTTT	CASSFDSVNQPQHF
TRBV28	TRBJ2-7	.	.	TGTGCCAGCAGTTTAAATAGGTACAGTCCTTCCTACGAGCAGTACTTC	CASSLNRYSPSYEQYF
TRBV24-1	TRBJ2-3	TRBD2	.	TGTGCCACCAGTGCCACTAGCGGGGGGGCCACAGATACGCAGTATTTT	CATSATSGGATDTQYF
TRBV24-1	TRBJ2-5	TRBD1	.	TGTGCCACCAGTGATGGGACAGGGGGTTTCGAGACCCAGTACTTC	CATSDGTGGFETQYF
TRBV5-1	TRBJ1-2	TRBD1	many	TGCGCCAGCAGCCTTACAGGGGGTGGCTACACCTTC	CASSLTGGGYTF
TRBV7-2	TRBJ2-7	TRBD2	.	TGTGCCAGCAGCACCGAGGGAGGGAGGCCTGGCTGGTCTTTC	CASSTEGGRPGWSF
TRBV6-6	TRBJ2-5	TRBD1	.	TGTGCCAGCAGGCGATCAGGGGGCCCAGCTCTCCAAGAGACCCAGTACTTC	CASRRSGGPALQETQYF
TRBV19	TRBJ2-5	TRBD1	once	TGTGCCAGTAAGCCCGGACAGGGAATAGAGACCCAGTACTTC	CASKPGQGIETQYF
TRBV20-1	TRBJ1-5	.	.	TGCAGTGCCGACCACGAGGGGCCCCAGCATTTT	CSADHEGPQHF
TRBV29-1	TRBJ2-7	.	.	TGCAGCGCCCGGGACTTTGACGAGCAGTACTTC	CSARDFDEQYF
TRBV19	TRBJ1-1	TRBD1	.	TGTGCCAGTAGTACGACCGGGACAGGGGGCACTGAAGCTTTCTTT	CASSTTGTGGTEAFF
TRBV24-1	TRBJ2-2	.	.	TGTGCCACCAGGGGGGCGAGCACCGGGGAGCTGTTTTTT	CATRGASTGELFF
TRBV4-1	TRBJ2-2	.	once	TGCGCCAGCAGCCTCTACAGGGATCCGGACACCGGGGAGCTGTTTTTT	CASSLYRDPDTGELFF
TRBV7-9	TRBJ2-1	.	.	TGTGCCAGCAGCGTCAGGAACAATGAGCAGTTCTTC	CASSVRNNEQFF
TRBV9	TRBJ2-3	TRBD2	.	TGTGCCAGCAGCGTAGGCGGGGGGGCCCATACGCAGTATTTT	CASSVGGGAHTQYF
TRBV18	TRBJ2-4	.	.	TGTGCCAGCTCACCACCGCCGCTTCGGGACAAAAACATTCAGTACTTC	CASSPPPLRDKNIQYF
TRBV6-5	TRBJ1-6	.	many	TGTGCCAGCACTCTAGAGGAGGCAGGATTGGCACCCCTCCACTTT	CASTLEEAGLAPLHF
TRBV12-2	TRBJ2-5	.	.	TGTGCAAGTCGCCTACCCCCCGGGACTAGCGGGAGAAAGGGGCAAGAGACCCAGTACTTC	CASRLPPGTSGRKGQETQYF
TRBV5-8	TRBJ1-6	TRBD1	.	TGTGCCAACAGCTTGTCGGTGGGACAGGGTTTCAGTTCACCCCTCCACTTT	CANSLSVGQGFSSPLHF
TRBV2	TRBJ2-2	.	.	TGTGCCAGCAGACCCTCGACAGGGAGGACCGGGGAGCTGTTTTTT	CASRPSTGRTGELFF